This T cell receptor beta chain appears in the sequencing data of a study of blood T cell repertoires in COVID-19. Sequencing was performed with immunoSEQ multiplex PCR; in TCRdb, only in-frame clones are kept and a portion is missing. The table shows about 60,000 clones, with just under 90% occurring only once. The CDR3 consists of 17 residues. The V segment lost 6 bases and the J segment 0 bases; nucleotides outside the gene matches: 9. Germline values: CDR1 MRHNA, CDR2 SNTAGT. The chain is built from TRBV6-4 and TRBJ1-5; 9 positions match TRBD1. The sequence derives from a human donor with active COVID-19. The donor label of this sample is uncertain. Sequences were obtained from peripheral blood. CDR3 sequence reads: CASRGTGKGYSNQPQHF. DNA for the CDR3: TGTGCCAGCAGGGGGACAGGGAAGGGTTATAGCAATCAGCCCCAGCATTTT.